What follows are 23 T cell receptor beta chains derived from one specimen sequenced in a study of blood T cell repertoires in COVID-19. Method: immunoSEQ multiplex PCR; TCRdb's copy keeps in-frame clones and lacks some. This sample yields roughly 190,000 clones, of which roughly 86% are seen a single time; 4% to 6% belongs to the top ten. The sequenced material came from peripheral blood. The receptors derive from a woman between 65 and 79 years old with active or convalescent COVID-19.

This chain connects TRBV3-1 (or the pseudogene TRBV3-2) to TRBJ1-4; 8 nucleotides match TRBD1. This CDR3 comprises 12 residues. V lost 8 bases, J lost 10 bases, and 6 bases stayed unmatched. Germline V gene data show CDR1 as LGHDT and CDR2 as YNNKEL (reference sequence). The CDR3 sequence is CASRQGRGKLFF. In DNA, the CDR3 is TGTGCCAGCCGACAGGGGAGGGGAAAACTGTTTTTT.

The rearrangement joins TRBV19 to TRBJ1-1, with 7 bases matching TRBD1. This CDR3 is 15 amino acids long. Germline V gene lookup returns CDR1 LNHDA and CDR2 SQIVND (reference sequence). V lost 7 bases, J lost 2 bases, and 10 bases stayed unmatched. This CDR3 reads CASIPGQTLNTEAFF. CDR3 nucleotide sequence: TGTGCCAGTATTCCGGGACAGACTCTAAACACTGAAGCTTTCTTT.

The rearrangement links TRBV9 to TRBJ1-3; D not certain. This CDR3 is built from 16 residues. Trimming took 4 bases from V and 0 from J, leaving 14 bases between them. Germline V lookup: CDR1 SGDLS, CDR2 YYNGEE. The CDR3 spells CASSLSLGTSGNTIYF. Here the CDR3 DNA reads TGTGCCAGCAGCCTCTCCTTGGGCACCTCTGGAAACACCATATATTTT. Filled out from reference TRBV9 and TRBJ1-3, the complete variable domain reads DSGVTQTPKHLITATGQRVTLRCSPRSGDLSVYWYQQSLDQGLQFLIQYYNGEERAKGNILERFSAQQFPDLHSELNLSSLELGDSALYFCASSLSLGTSGNTIYFGEGSWLTVV.

The V and J genes are TRBV2 and TRBJ2-5; D is possibly TRBD2 (6 bases). Germline CDR1 and CDR2: SNHLY and FYNNEI. The V gene lost 9 bases and the J gene lost 5 bases, with 19 bases spanning the gap. This CDR3 has 14 amino acids. The CDR3 loop is CARGPGLKGETQYF. The CDR3 nucleotides read TGTGCCAGAGGGCCGGGACTCAAGGGGGAGACCCAGTACTTC.

The gene calls are TRBV28 and TRBJ2-4, with D hard to call. The germline V and J ends were trimmed by 3 bases and 3 bases, with 3 bases remaining between them. Germline V gene sequence: CDR1 MDHEN, CDR2 SYDVKM. The CDR3 is 12 residues long. CDR3 sequence reads: CASSLRKNIQYF. The CDR3 coding sequence is TGTGCCAGCAGTTTGCGCAAAAACATTCAGTACTTC.

The rearrangement links TRBV5-4 to TRBJ2-5; 11 bases are a match to TRBD2. Trimming cost V 4 bases and J 0 bases; bases outside gene matches: 5. Germline CDR1 and CDR2: SGHNT and YYREEE (reference sequence). The CDR3 consists of 16 residues. CDR3 DNA: TGTGCCAGCAGCCGGGGGACTAGCGGATACCAAGAGACCCAGTACTTC. Encoded protein: CASSRGTSGYQETQYF.

The rearrangement joins TRBV2 to TRBJ2-3; 8 bases map to TRBD1. Germline V gene data show CDR1 as SNHLY and CDR2 as FYNNEI. V lost 6 bases to trimming and J lost 3 bases; unmatched junction nucleotides: 8. This CDR3 contains 15 residues. CDR3 coding DNA: TGTGCCAGCAGACAAGACAGGGGAAAAACAGATACGCAGTATTTT. This encodes CASRQDRGKTDTQYF.

V is TRBV19 and J is TRBJ2-7; 7 bases fit TRBD1. This CDR3 comprises 15 residues. Trimming cost V 6 bases and J 0 bases; bases outside gene matches: 8. Germline lookup yields CDR1 LNHDA and CDR2 SQIVND (reference sequence). The CDR3 nucleotides read TGTGCCAGTAGCACAGGGGCATACGCCTCCTACGAGCAGTACTTC. This encodes CASSTGAYASYEQYF.

CDR3 in DNA: TGTGCCACCAGCGTCCGGACTAGCGGGAGCACCACAGATACGCAGTATTTT. Translated: CATSVRTSGSTTDTQYF. The chain employs TRBV15 and TRBJ2-3, with 13 bases that match TRBD2. The CDR3 is 17 residues long. The ends lost 5 bases at V and 2 bases at J; junction bases unmatched: 7. Germline V gene lookup returns CDR1 LNHNV and CDR2 YYDKDF (reference sequence).

The chain links TRBV14 to TRBJ2-3, with a weak D call TRBD2 (5 bases). The CDR3 sequence is 15 residues long. V was pared by 2 bases and J by 0 bases, with 9 bases between. Germline V gives CDR1 SGHDN, CDR2 FVKESK. The DNA of the CDR3 is TGTGCCAGCAGCCAAATAGCGTTGAGCACAGATACGCAGTATTTT. It is translated as CASSQIALSTDTQYF.

The chain uses TRBV5-1 and TRBJ2-7, with TRBD1 identical over 7 bases. There are 16 residues in the CDR3. Trimming took 0 bases from V and 2 from J; bases not matched to a gene: 8. Per the germline V gene, CDR1 is SGHRS and CDR2 is YFSETQ. CDR3 nucleotides: TGCGCCAGCAGCTTGGAAATGACAGGGACCCCCTACGAGCAGTACTTC. Translated, it gives CASSLEMTGTPYEQYF.

The chain recombines TRBV6-6 with TRBJ1-4; tentative D call: TRBD1 (6 bases). The CDR3 runs 14 residues. V shed 7 bases and J shed 1 base, with 10 bases lying between them. Germline lookup yields CDR1 MNHNY and CDR2 SVGAGI (reference sequence). The CDR3 loop is CASNLQGTNEKLFF. CDR3 in DNA: TGTGCCAGCAACCTACAGGGAACTAATGAAAAACTGTTTTTT.

This clone was detected once. CDR3 protein: CASRGQGNSPLHF. The CDR3 nucleotides are TGTGCCAGCAGGGGACAGGGGAATTCACCCCTCCACTTT. This sequence joins TRBV2 and TRBJ1-6; TRBD1 aligns across 10 bases. Germline assignment: CDR1 SNHLY and CDR2 FYNNEI. With 6 bases clipped from V and 7 bases from J, the junction kept 0 bases outside the gene matches. The CDR3 is 13 residues long.

This clone was counted a few times. J is TRBJ2-3 and V is TRBV7-6; no firm D call. Per germline, CDR1 SGHVS and CDR2 FNYEAQ. V dropped 0 bases and J dropped 2 bases, with 6 bases sitting between them. This CDR3 is built from 14 residues. The CDR3 loop reads CASSLAHSTDTQYF. CDR3 DNA sequence: TGTGCCAGCAGCTTAGCGCACTCCACAGATACGCAGTATTTT.

The rearrangement uses TRBV28 and TRBJ2-1; tentative D call: TRBD1 (6 bases). Per the germline V gene, CDR1 is MDHEN and CDR2 is SYDVKM. The germline V and J ends were trimmed by 6 bases and 4 bases, with 16 bases remaining between them. This CDR3 region has 15 residues. The CDR3 protein is CASSRTGISYNEQFF. Written as DNA, the CDR3 is TGTGCCAGCAGCCGTACAGGGATTAGTTACAATGAGCAGTTCTTC.

The V call is TRBV6-5, the J call TRBJ1-2, with TRBD1 matching over 7 bases. The CDR3 loop spans 15 amino acids. After removal of 5 bases from V and 6 bases from J, the junction contained 12 bases not matched to a gene. From germline, CDR1 is MNHEY and CDR2 SVGAGI. The CDR3 reads CASSRGTDPINGYTF. The CDR3 DNA reads TGTGCCAGCAGTAGGGGGACAGACCCAATTAATGGCTACACCTTC.

The genes are TRBV19 and TRBJ2-5; 9 nucleotides agree with TRBD2. Losses at the gene ends were 4 bases for V and 4 bases for J; bases not matched to a gene: 4. The CDR3 extends over 14 amino acids. CDR1 LNHDA and CDR2 SQIVND come from the germline V gene (reference sequence). CDR3 sequence reads: CASSTGTSIETQYF. DNA for the CDR3: TGTGCCAGTAGTACCGGGACTAGCATAGAGACCCAGTACTTC.

V gene TRBV20-1 combines with J gene TRBJ1-1, with D unclear. CDR3 length: 10 amino acids. V lost 3 bases, J lost 11 bases, and 10 bases lay in between. Per the germline V gene, CDR1 is DFQATT and CDR2 is SNEGSKA (reference sequence). This chain's CDR3 is CSASPSVAFF. In DNA form, the CDR3 reads TGCAGTGCTAGCCCCTCGGTGGCTTTCTTT.

This chain joins TRBV28 and TRBJ1-5; D gene unclear. The CDR3 consists of 15 residues. Looked up from germline, CDR1 is MDHEN and CDR2 is SYDVKM. The V end was cut by 3 bases, the J end by 6 bases, with 15 bases between. The CDR3 loop reads CASSLGGLRGQPQHF. The CDR3 DNA reads as TGTGCCAGCAGTTTGGGTGGACTAAGAGGTCAGCCCCAGCATTTT. Based on the CDR3 plus reference TRBV28 and TRBJ1-5, the full variable domain is DVKVTQSSRYLVKRTGEKVFLECVQDMDHENMFWYRQDPGLGLRLIYFSYDVKMKEKGDIPEGYSVSREKKERFSLILESASTNQTSMYLCASSLGGLRGQPQHFGDGTRLSIL.

This sequence joins TRBV29-1 and TRBJ2-5; a possible D gene is TRBD1 (6 bases). The ends were cut back, 3 bases at V and 7 bases at J, with 12 bases in the middle. The CDR3 spans 12 residues. Germline-derived CDR1 and CDR2 are SQVTM and ANQGSEA. In nucleotides, the CDR3 is TGCAGCGTTGACGCGCAGGGGATGACCCAGTACTTC. As protein: CSVDAQGMTQYF.

This sequence joins TRBV14 and TRBJ1-1; D gene ambiguous. V was pared by 5 bases and J by 4 bases, with 8 bases between. CDR1 is SGHDN, CDR2 FVKESK, per germline. CDR3 length: 12 residues. CDR3 DNA sequence: TGTGCCAGCAGCAACAGTTTCACTGAAGCTTTCTTT. Protein sequence: CASSNSFTEAFF.

The CDR3 protein is CATTYLGTDYEQYF. CDR3 nucleotide sequence: TGTGCCACAACTTACCTAGGGACAGACTACGAGCAGTACTTC. This rearrangement joins TRBV2 to TRBJ2-7, with 7 bases fitting TRBD1. V lost 10 bases, J lost 3 bases, and 12 bases stayed unmatched. Germline V lookup: CDR1 SNHLY, CDR2 FYNNEI. The CDR3 consists of 14 residues.

The J gene is TRBJ2-5, the V gene TRBV5-1, with TRBD1 matching 10 bases. The trim removed 5 bases at V and 5 bases at J, leaving 6 bases unmatched. The germline CDR1 and CDR2 sequences are SGHRS and YFSETQ. The CDR3 is 14 amino acids. CDR3 nucleotide sequence: TGCGCCAGCAGGGGGACAGGGGCAGAGGAGACCCAGTACTTC. It encodes CASRGTGAEETQYF.